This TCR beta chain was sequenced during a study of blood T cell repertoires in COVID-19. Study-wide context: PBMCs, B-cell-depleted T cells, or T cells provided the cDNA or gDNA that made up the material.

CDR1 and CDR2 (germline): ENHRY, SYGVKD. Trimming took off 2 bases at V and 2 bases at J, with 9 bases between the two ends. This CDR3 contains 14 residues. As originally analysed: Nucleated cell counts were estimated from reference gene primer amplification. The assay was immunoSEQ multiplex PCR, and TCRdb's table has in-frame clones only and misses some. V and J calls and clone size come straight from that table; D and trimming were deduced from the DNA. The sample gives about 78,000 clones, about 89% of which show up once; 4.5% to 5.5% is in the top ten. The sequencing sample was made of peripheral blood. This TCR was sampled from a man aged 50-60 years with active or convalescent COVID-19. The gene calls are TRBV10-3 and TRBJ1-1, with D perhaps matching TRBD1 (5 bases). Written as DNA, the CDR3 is TGTGCCATCAGTGAGCGGGGGGATAACACTGAAGCTTTCTTT. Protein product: CAISERGDNTEAFF.